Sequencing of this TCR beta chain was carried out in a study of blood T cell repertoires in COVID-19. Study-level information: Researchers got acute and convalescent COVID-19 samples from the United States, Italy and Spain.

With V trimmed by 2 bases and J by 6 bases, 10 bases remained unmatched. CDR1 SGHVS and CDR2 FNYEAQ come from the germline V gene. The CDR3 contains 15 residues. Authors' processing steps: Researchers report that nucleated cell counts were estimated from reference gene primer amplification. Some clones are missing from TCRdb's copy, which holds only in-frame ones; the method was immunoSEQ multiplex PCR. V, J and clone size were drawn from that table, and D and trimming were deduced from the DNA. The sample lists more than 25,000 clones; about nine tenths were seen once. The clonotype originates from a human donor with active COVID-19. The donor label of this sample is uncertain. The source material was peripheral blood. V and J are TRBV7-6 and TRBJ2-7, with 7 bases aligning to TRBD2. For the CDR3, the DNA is TGTGCCAGCAGCTTAAGCGGGACGACGAAGGGCGAGCAGTACTTC. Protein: CASSLSGTTKGEQYF. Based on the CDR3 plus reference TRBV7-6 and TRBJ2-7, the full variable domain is GAGVSQSPRYKVTKRGQDVALRCDPISGHVSLYWYRQALGQGPEFLTYFNYEAQQDKSGLPNDRFSAERPEGSISTLTIQRTEQRDSAMYRCASSLSGTTKGEQYFGPGTRLTVT.